These 15 T cell receptor beta chains were all obtained from the same sample, sequenced in a study of identical twins. TCRdb reanalysed the 5' RACE reads using MiXCR and keeps one entry per CDR3 protein. The profile shows 450,000 or so distinct CDR3 sequences, 14% of them singletons. This sample was also put to use in a study of yellow fever vaccine responses in identical twins.

Material: CD4+ T cells sorted from blood. Receptor source: a woman under 30 in good health.

This clonotype was seen only a few times. The chain carries TRBV29-1 and TRBJ2-7; D is perhaps TRBD1 or TRBD2 (5 bases each). V lost 4 bases and J lost 0, with 7 bases in between. CDR1 is SQVTM, CDR2 ANQGSEA, per germline. The CDR3 has 12 residues. For the CDR3, the DNA is TGCAGCGTTGGAGGGACCTCCTACGAGCAGTACTTC. Protein product: CSVGGTSYEQYF.

J is TRBJ2-3 and V is TRBV6-5; possibly TRBD1 for D (6 bases). CDR1 MNHEY and CDR2 SVGAGI come from the germline V gene. Trimming left V 0 bases short and J 0 bases short, with 16 bases between. The CDR3 covers 18 residues. The CDR3 spells CASSYSMGARASTDTQYF. The CDR3 DNA reads as TGTGCCAGCAGTTACTCGATGGGGGCCCGGGCAAGCACAGATACGCAGTATTTT.

This clonotype was detected a few times. The gene calls are TRBV5-6 and TRBJ2-3; TRBD1 aligns across 9 bases. From germline, CDR1 is SGHDT and CDR2 YYEEEE. This CDR3 spans 15 amino acids. The V and J ends lost 4 bases and 4 bases, in that order; junction bases with no gene match: 7. The CDR3 bases are TGTGCCAGCAGCCAGCATGGACAGGGGCCAGATACGCAGTATTTT. As protein: CASSQHGQGPDTQYF.

This rearrangement joins TRBV9 to TRBJ2-1; perhaps TRBD1 as D (6 bases). The CDR3 spans 13 residues. V dropped 7 bases and J dropped 0 bases, with 8 bases sitting between them. Germline V CDR1 and CDR2: SGDLS, YYNGEE. CDR3 loop: CASGGTSYNEQFF. In nucleotides, the CDR3 is TGTGCCAGCGGGGGCACCTCCTACAATGAGCAGTTCTTC.

The sample holds a few counts of this clonotype. The chain is built from TRBV29-1 and TRBJ2-1, with unresolved D. The germline V gene has CDR1 SQVTM and CDR2 ANQGSEA. The CDR3 length is 13 residues. V was pared by 7 bases and J by 2 bases, with 12 bases between. The CDR3: CSARPDPYNEQFF. CDR3 nucleotide sequence: TGCAGCGCCCGACCGGACCCCTACAATGAGCAGTTCTTC.

V gene TRBV4-2 combines with J gene TRBJ2-5, with 7 positions matching TRBD1. CDR1 LGHNA and CDR2 YNFKEQ come from the germline V gene. This CDR3 region has 14 residues. Germline trimming cut 1 base from V and 3 bases from J; bases unmatched to any gene: 2. This CDR3 is CASSQGGTEETQYF. CDR3 DNA sequence: TGTGCCAGCAGCCAAGGGGGGACAGAAGAGACCCAGTACTTC.

This rearrangement joins TRBV5-1 to TRBJ1-3, with a possible D match to TRBD1 (6 bases). CDR3 size: 15 residues. The V gene's germline CDR1 is SGHRS and CDR2 YFSETQ. Trimming shortened V by 4 bases and J by 1 base, and 12 bases separated the two germline ends. The CDR3 sequence is CASSVSGESGNTIYF. The DNA of the CDR3 is TGCGCCAGCAGCGTCTCAGGGGAGTCTGGAAACACCATATATTTT.

The V call is TRBV2, the J call TRBJ2-1, with D possibly matching TRBD1 (5 bases). CDR1 and CDR2 from the germline V gene are SNHLY and FYNNEI. Trimming removed 3 bases from V and 4 bases from J, with 7 bases in between. CDR3 length: 13 residues. The CDR3 sequence is CASSDHRYNEQFF. The CDR3 DNA is TGTGCCAGCAGTGATCACAGGTACAATGAGCAGTTCTTC.

V is TRBV3-1 and J is TRBJ2-7; D is possibly TRBD1 (6 bases). This CDR3 is 15 amino acids long. V gave up 3 bases and J gave up 4 bases, with 16 bases separating them. The germline V gene encodes CDR1 LGHDT and CDR2 YNNKEL (reference sequence). The CDR3 loop is CASSQAGTPTYEQYF. CDR3 nucleotides: TGTGCCAGCAGCCAGGCCGGGACACCGACTTACGAGCAGTACTTC.

The CDR3 loop is CSARNKIRTSHTDTQYF. The CDR3 region has the DNA TGCAGTGCTAGAAACAAAATTCGGACCTCTCACACAGATACGCAGTATTTT. The rearrangement links TRBV20-1 to TRBJ2-3; D is unresolved. Germline CDR1 and CDR2: DFQATT and SNEGSKA (reference sequence). V lost 2 bases and J 2 bases, leaving 20 bases between the germline ends. The CDR3 totals 17 residues.

This clonotype has just a few counts. The chain is built from TRBV6-2 or TRBV6-3 and TRBJ2-7; TRBD2 aligns across 11 bases. Germline V gives CDR1 MNHEY, CDR2 SVGEGT. The V and J ends lost 3 bases and 12 bases, in that order; junction bases with no gene match: 10. This CDR3 contains 14 residues. CDR3 bases: TGTGCCAGCAGTTATCGGCTAGCGGGAGGCGGCGGGTACTTC. This codes for CASSYRLAGGGGYF.

In this sample, this clonotype turned up a few times. The V and J genes are TRBV5-1 and TRBJ2-3, with D tentatively TRBD1 (5 bases). The CDR3 sequence is 17 residues long. CDR1 SGHRS and CDR2 YFSETQ come from the germline V gene. Between the trimmed V and J ends, which lost 1 base and 6 bases, there was a span of 21 bases. The CDR3 sequence is CASSLFSAAGIGDTQYF. The CDR3 nucleotides are TGCGCCAGCAGCTTGTTTTCCGCGGCAGGGATTGGCGATACGCAGTATTTT.

This clonotype appeared a few times. The chain uses TRBV29-1 and TRBJ2-7, with 8 positions matching TRBD2. Germline V gives CDR1 SQVTM, CDR2 ANQGSEA. V gave up 4 bases and J gave up 3 bases; unmatched junction bases: 2. The CDR3 is 12 amino acids. The CDR3 DNA is TGCAGCGTTGGAGCGGGGGTCTACGAGCAGTACTTC. This sequence encodes CSVGAGVYEQYF.

The gene calls are TRBV30 and TRBJ2-7, with D unclear. The CDR3 consists of 13 residues. Germline V gene data show CDR1 as GTSNPN and CDR2 as SVGIG (reference sequence). Trimming removed 1 base at V and 0 bases at J, with 7 bases between. This CDR3 reads CAWSGAVSYEQYF. The CDR3 bases are TGTGCCTGGAGTGGGGCAGTCTCCTACGAGCAGTACTTC.

The rearrangement joins TRBV7-2 to TRBJ2-1, with TRBD2 identical over 13 bases. J was trimmed by 5 bases and V by 6 bases; bases with no gene match: 7. This CDR3 contains 16 residues. Germline loops: CDR1 SGHTA, CDR2 FQGNSA. In DNA, the CDR3 is TGTGCCAGCAGTCGGACTAGCGGGAGTTTGGACAATGAGCAGTTCTTC. Its protein product is CASSRTSGSLDNEQFF.